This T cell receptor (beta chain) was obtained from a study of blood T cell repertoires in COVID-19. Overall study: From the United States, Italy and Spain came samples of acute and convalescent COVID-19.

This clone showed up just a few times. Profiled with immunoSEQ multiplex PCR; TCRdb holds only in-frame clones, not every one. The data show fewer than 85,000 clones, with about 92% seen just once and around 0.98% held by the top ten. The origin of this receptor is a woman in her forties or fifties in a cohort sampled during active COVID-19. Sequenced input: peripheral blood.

CDR3 in amino acids: CATSRDRDPGNTIYF. CDR3 DNA sequence: TGTGCCACCAGCAGAGACAGGGATCCTGGAAACACCATATATTTT. The chain joins TRBV15 to TRBJ1-3; a possible D gene is TRBD1 (5 bases). The CDR3 totals 15 residues. Germline CDR1 and CDR2: LNHNV and YYDKDF (reference sequence). Trimming took 0 bases from V and 2 from J, leaving 8 bases between them.